Listed below are T cell receptor beta chains from one sample, sequenced in a study of T-cell memory formation after mild COVID-19. MiXCR, applied by TCRdb to the 5' RACE reads, yields one record per CDR3 protein. The sample includes some 290,000 distinct CDR3 sequences, around 16% of them seen just once. Sequenced: PBMCs or a T cell subset sorted from them (not recorded which). These receptors were taken from a man between 18 and 29 years old who had mild COVID-19 (a few samples of this study predate the infection). Cell type and time point are not known. The CDR3 runs from the conserved cysteine through the conserved F or W. D genes are given only for firm matches. A row's size may be missing; if present it is once, few, many or a size class.

D gene,J gene,clone size,CDR3 length,V gene,CDR3 DNA,CDR3 protein
.,TRBJ2-7,many,14,TRBV7-6,TGTGCCAGCAGCAGACAGACCGGGACCTACGAGCAGTACTTC,CASSRQTGTYEQYF
.,TRBJ2-7,few,15,TRBV7-2,TGTGCCAGCAGCTTAAGTTTAAGTCAAACCTACGAGCAGTACTTC,CASSLSLSQTYEQYF
.,TRBJ2-7,few,13,TRBV20-1,TGCAGTGCTTTGTTCGGCCCTGCTGGCGAGCAGTACTTC,CSALFGPAGEQYF
.,TRBJ2-3,.,16,TRBV6-2/TRBV6-3,TGTGCCAGCAGCCGACTGGGCGGGGAATCCACAGATACGCAGTATTTT,CASSRLGGESTDTQYF
TRBD1,TRBJ2-5,few,16,TRBV7-9,TGTGCCAGCAGCTCGGCCGGGACAGGGGGCCGAGAGACCCAGTACTTC,CASSSAGTGGRETQYF
.,TRBJ1-1,.,16,TRBV5-5,TGTGCCAGCAGCTTTTTCCATGCAGGATTGAACACTGAAGCTTTCTTT,CASSFFHAGLNTEAFF
.,TRBJ1-1,few,14,TRBV6-5,TGTGCCAGCAGTTACCAGGGGCGTGACACTGAAGCTTTCTTT,CASSYQGRDTEAFF
.,TRBJ1-2,.,14,TRBV11-2,TGTGCCAGCAGCCCTTACGACACGATCTATGGCTACACCTTC,CASSPYDTIYGYTF
TRBD2,TRBJ2-5,few,15,TRBV12-3/TRBV12-4,TGTGCCAGCAGTCGGGGACTAGCGAGTGCAGAGACCCAGTACTTC,CASSRGLASAETQYF
.,TRBJ2-1,.,19,TRBV5-6,TGTGCCAGCAGCTTGGGACGGTTTTGGGATGAGAGCTCCTACAATGAGCAGTTCTTC,CASSLGRFWDESSYNEQFF
.,TRBJ1-1,few,14,TRBV18,TGTGCCAGCTCACCGGGGGTCCCTTACACTGAAGCTTTCTTT,CASSPGVPYTEAFF
.,TRBJ2-3,many,16,TRBV4-1,TGCGCCAGCAGCCAAGAGGGACATCCTAGCACAGATACGCAGTATTTT,CASSQEGHPSTDTQYF
TRBD1,TRBJ2-3,.,18,TRBV4-3,TGCGCCAGCAGCCAAGACTTCTTCGGACAGGGTACTCTGGATACGCAGTATTTT,CASSQDFFGQGTLDTQYF
.,TRBJ2-4,.,13,TRBV2,TGTGCCAGCAGTGCGGGGTACCCCCCCATTCAGTACTTC,CASSAGYPPIQYF
TRBD1,TRBJ1-3,.,14,TRBV20-1,TGCAGTGATCAGACAGGGGAGCATGGAAACACCATATATTTT,CSDQTGEHGNTIYF
TRBD1,TRBJ1-1,few,17,TRBV4-2,TGTGCCAGCAGCCAAGATGGGGACAGGGGTTATAACACTGAAGCTTTCTTT,CASSQDGDRGYNTEAFF
TRBD2,TRBJ2-3,few,14,TRBV29-1,TGCAGCGAGCGAGCGGGGGGGGTCACAGATACGCAGTATTTT,CSERAGGVTDTQYF
.,TRBJ2-3,.,14,TRBV28,TGTGCCAGCAGTTTGGGGGCCCGCACAGATACGCAGTATTTT,CASSLGARTDTQYF
TRBD1,TRBJ1-2,many,14,TRBV7-8,TGTGCCAGCAGCTCCGGACAGGGAGTGGACGGCTACACCTTC,CASSSGQGVDGYTF
.,TRBJ2-5,.,11,TRBV15,TGTGCCACCAGCAGAGAAGAGACCCAGTACTTC,CATSREETQYF
.,TRBJ2-5,few,14,TRBV20-1,TGCAGTGCTAGAGATCAGACAGTAAGAGAGACCCAGTACTTC,CSARDQTVRETQYF
.,TRBJ2-5,few,19,TRBV4-3,TGCGCCAGCAGCCTTCTCCCCCCAACAGGCGGGACTCTACGGGAGACCCAGTACTTC,CASSLLPPTGGTLRETQYF
TRBD1,TRBJ2-3,.,14,TRBV7-8,TGTGCCAGCAGCTTAGGGGGAGAACAGGGGACGCAGTATTTT,CASSLGGEQGTQYF
.,TRBJ1-2,few,13,TRBV12-3/TRBV12-4,TGTGCCAGCTGGCTCCGGGCCGGGGGTGGCTACACCTTC,CASWLRAGGGYTF
TRBD2,TRBJ2-7,.,15,TRBV5-1,TGCGCCAGCAGCTTGCTCGCGGGGGGAGCCTACGAGCAGTACTTC,CASSLLAGGAYEQYF
.,TRBJ1-5,once,12,TRBV24-1,TGTGCCACCAGTGATGGCAATCAGCCCCAGCATTTT,CATSDGNQPQHF
.,TRBJ2-1,many,15,TRBV12-3/TRBV12-4,TGTGCCAGCAGTTTTGGTTGGGCAGGATACAATGAGCAGTTCTTC,CASSFGWAGYNEQFF
.,TRBJ2-5,few,12,TRBV24-1,TGTGCCACCTCGGGACGGGAAGAGACCCAGTACTTC,CATSGREETQYF
TRBD1,TRBJ1-6,.,14,TRBV27,TGTGCCAGCAGCGACAGGGGCCCAGATTCACCCCTCCACTTT,CASSDRGPDSPLHF
TRBD1,TRBJ2-1,.,17,TRBV12-3/TRBV12-4,TGTGCCAGCACCCCCCCCCCGACAGGGAGCTCCTACAATGAGCAGTTCTTC,CASTPPPTGSSYNEQFF
TRBD1,TRBJ1-2,.,14,TRBV6-1,TGTGCCAGCAGCCTCCGGGACAGGTTCTATGGCTACACCTTC,CASSLRDRFYGYTF
.,TRBJ2-5,many,14,TRBV7-9,TGTGCCAGCAGCTGGTCCTCAGGGGCGGAGACCCAGTACTTC,CASSWSSGAETQYF
.,TRBJ2-4,.,16,TRBV3-1,TGTGCCAGCAGCCAAGATTTTCGGATAGCCAAAAACATTCAGTACTTC,CASSQDFRIAKNIQYF
.,TRBJ2-5,.,13,TRBV20-1,TGCAGTGCCTCAGGGAACCTCCAAGAGACCCAGTACTTC,CSASGNLQETQYF
TRBD2,TRBJ2-1,.,13,TRBV6-4,TGTGCCGGCGGACTAGCGGGGGGGGTTGAGCAGTTCTTC,CAGGLAGGVEQFF
.,TRBJ1-5,.,14,TRBV6-6,TGTGCCAGCAGTTGGGGGGCGCCGAATCAGCCCCAGCATTTT,CASSWGAPNQPQHF
TRBD2,TRBJ2-6,.,15,TRBV10-3,TGTGCCACCGGGACTAGGAGCTCTGGGGCCAACGTCCTGACTTTC,CATGTRSSGANVLTF
.,TRBJ1-2,.,14,TRBV6-2/TRBV6-3,TGTGCCAGCAGTTACCGATTGAGCGGGAGTGGCTACACCTTC,CASSYRLSGSGYTF
.,TRBJ2-5,many,14,TRBV7-9,TGTGCCAGCAGCTTAGCTCCCTCGCAAGAGACCCAGTACTTC,CASSLAPSQETQYF
.,TRBJ1-5,.,14,TRBV12-3/TRBV12-4,TGTGCCAGCAGGCCTCAGGGGCTCAATCAGCCCCAGCATTTT,CASRPQGLNQPQHF
.,TRBJ2-2,.,15,TRBV5-6,TGTGCCAGCGAACGGCCGGGACTTTACACCGGGGAGCTGTTTTTT,CASERPGLYTGELFF